A single sample is the source of the 17 T cell receptor beta chains below, sequenced in a study of Tregs in tolerant kidney transplant recipients. Generated by immunoSEQ multiplex PCR, the TCRdb table keeps only in-frame clones and is missing some. The sample lists some 57,000 clones, approximately 91% occurring once. Related graft donors supplied nonmyeloablative bone marrow transplants, and mixed chimerism was transient. Material: CD8+ T cells from blood (PBMCs), obtained 24 months after the transplant. These receptors originate from a human patient who received a combined kidney and bone marrow transplant. Some T cells may be provided by the graft donor.

The genes are TRBV30 and TRBJ2-5; 7 nucleotides agree with TRBD2. Germline CDR1 GTSNPN, CDR2 SVGIG (reference sequence). V dropped 5 bases and J dropped 2; count of bases not matched to a gene: 8. This CDR3 is 14 amino acids long. The CDR3 reads CAWFAGEKQETQYF. CDR3 DNA sequence: TGTGCCTGGTTTGCGGGAGAGAAACAAGAGACCCAGTACTTC.

The chain uses TRBV21-1 and TRBJ1-1; the table gives TRBD1 as D, unverified against the DNA. TRBV21-1 is a known pseudogene. The length of the CDR3 is 14 residues. CDR3 DNA sequence: TGTGCCCCGCCAAGCAGGGCCTCGAACACTGAAGCTTTCTTT. Translating it yields CAPPSRASNTEAFF.

The chain employs TRBV7-8 and TRBJ1-5, with TRBD1 as a possible D gene (5 bases). The CDR3 length is 17 residues. V was cut by 1 base and J by 3 bases, with 16 bases left in between. Germline V gives CDR1 SGHVS, CDR2 FQNEAQ. CDR3: CASSLEGMGIHNQPQHF. Here the CDR3 DNA reads TGTGCCAGCAGCTTAGAGGGGATGGGAATTCACAATCAGCCCCAGCATTTT.

The rearrangement uses TRBV4-3 and TRBJ2-7; D ambiguous. Trimming stripped 2 bases from V and 3 bases from J, with 8 bases between. Germline CDR1 LGHNA, CDR2 YSLEER. The CDR3 runs 13 residues. CDR3 nucleotide sequence: TGCGCCAGCAGCCAATTCCGCGGCTACGAGCAGTACTTC. Its protein product is CASSQFRGYEQYF.

This clone was observed a handful of times. The chain joins TRBV5-6 to TRBJ2-1, with TRBD2 matching over 15 bases. V was clipped by 3 bases and J by 10 bases; unmatched bases: 5. This CDR3 is 15 amino acids long. Germline CDR1 SGHDT, CDR2 YYEEEE. CDR3 sequence (DNA): TGTGCCAGCAGCTCCGGACTAGCGGGAGGGTGGGAGCAGTTCTTC. Protein sequence: CASSSGLAGGWEQFF.

Only one count was recorded for this clone. The chain uses TRBV10-3 and TRBJ1-2; TRBD1 agrees at 9 bases. V trimming: 7 bases; J trimming: 14 bases; junction bases outside the gene matches: 11. CDR3 size: 12 residues. Per the germline V gene, CDR1 is ENHRY and CDR2 is SYGVKD. The chain's CDR3 is CAITELQGAITF. The CDR3 DNA reads as TGTGCCATCACCGAATTACAGGGGGCTATTACCTTC.

CDR3 in DNA: TGTGCCAGCAGTTTATCGGGACTTCTCATGCAGTATTTT. Residues: CASSLSGLLMQYF. The gene calls are TRBV27 and TRBJ2-3; D perhaps matches TRBD2 (6 bases). Germline V gives CDR1 MNHEY, CDR2 SMNVEV (reference sequence). The CDR3 length is 13 residues. Trimming left V 0 bases short and J 11 bases short, with 12 bases between.

The V call is TRBV20-1, the J call TRBJ2-7; D perhaps matches TRBD1 (5 bases). The ends were cut back, 2 bases at V and 3 bases at J, with 5 bases in the middle. Germline V gives CDR1 DFQATT, CDR2 SNEGSKA (reference sequence). The CDR3 is made up of 11 amino acids. DNA for the CDR3: TGCAGTGCTAGAAGGGGCTACGAGCAGTACTTC. Translation: CSARRGYEQYF.

The genes are TRBV2 and TRBJ2-2; D gene uncertain. CDR1 and CDR2 (germline): SNHLY, FYNNEI. The CDR3 extends over 14 amino acids. With 5 bases removed from V and 6 bases from J, the gap between germline ends came to 13 bases. The CDR3 sequence: CASSSLSASGELFF. The CDR3 bases are TGTGCCAGCAGTTCCCTTAGTGCGTCCGGGGAGCTGTTTTTT. The full variable domain, rest sourced from reference TRBV2 and TRBJ2-2, is EPEVTQTPSHQVTQMGQEVILRCVPISNHLYFYWYRQILGQKVEFLVSFYNNEISEKSEIFDDQFSVERPDGSNFTLKIRSTKLEDSAMYFCASSSLSASGELFFGEGSRLTVL.

The CDR3 nucleotides are TGTGCCAGCAGCCAGGGACAGCCCGGGTTTGAGTCTAACTATGGCTACACCTTC. It yields the protein CASSQGQPGFESNYGYTF. This sequence joins TRBV7-8 and TRBJ1-2; TRBD1 matches at 7 bases. Trimming cost V 5 bases and J 0 bases; bases outside gene matches: 15. This CDR3 is 18 amino acids long. The V gene's germline CDR1 is SGHVS and CDR2 FQNEAQ.

V usage is TRBV9 and J usage is TRBJ2-5; 12 bases fit TRBD2. CDR3 size: 15 residues. Germline trimming cut 3 bases from V and 4 bases from J; bases unmatched to any gene: 4. Germline V lookup: CDR1 SGDLS, CDR2 YYNGEE. The CDR3 nucleotides are TGTGCCAGCAGCGCTAGCGGGGGGGCCCTAGAGACCCAGTACTTC. Amino acids: CASSASGGALETQYF. The whole variable domain, remainder taken from reference TRBV9 and TRBJ2-5, is DSGVTQTPKHLITATGQRVTLRCSPRSGDLSVYWYQQSLDQGLQFLIQYYNGEERAKGNILERFSAQQFPDLHSELNLSSLELGDSALYFCASSASGGALETQYFGPGTRLLVL.

This clone was counted once. The J gene is TRBJ1-1, the V gene TRBV5-4; D is unclear. The V and J ends lost 0 bases and 3 bases respectively, with 12 bases between them. CDR1 and CDR2 from the germline V gene are SGHNT and YYREEE (reference sequence). The CDR3 extends over 15 amino acids. In nucleotides, the CDR3 is TGTGCCAGCAGCTTGGCTCCGGGGAGGTACACTGAAGCTTTCTTT. Translated: CASSLAPGRYTEAFF.

The chain has TRBV9 and TRBJ1-1, with TRBD1 matching 8 bases. This CDR3 is built from 13 residues. In germline, CDR1 is SGDLS, CDR2 YYNGEE. With V trimmed by 4 bases and J by 4 bases, 3 bases remained unmatched. CDR3 in amino acids: CASSRTGGTEAFF. The CDR3 coding sequence is TGTGCCAGCAGCCGAACAGGGGGCACTGAAGCTTTCTTT.

In its sample, this clone was seen once. V gene TRBV7-9 combines with J gene TRBJ2-1; D unresolved. CDR1 is SEHNR, CDR2 FQNEAQ, per germline (reference sequence). The V end lost 3 bases, the J end lost 3 bases, and 3 bases lay between the germline ends. The CDR3 sequence is 12 residues long. CDR3 nucleotides: TGTGCCAGCAGCTTTAGCTACAATGAGCAGTTCTTC. It translates to CASSFSYNEQFF.

This chain uses TRBV25-1 with TRBJ2-2; D is perhaps TRBD2 (5 bases). Looked up from germline, CDR1 is MGHDK and CDR2 is SYGVNS. V lost 4 bases and J 6 bases, leaving 6 bases between the germline ends. This CDR3 region has 12 residues. CDR3 amino acids: CASSVGAGELFF. The CDR3 DNA sequence: TGTGCCAGCAGTGTCGGGGCCGGGGAGCTGTTTTTT.

The CDR3 coding sequence is TGTGCCAGCAGCGTAGAGGTGCGAGCGGCCACAGATACGCAGTATTTT. Protein product: CASSVEVRAATDTQYF. The V gene is TRBV9, the J gene TRBJ2-3, with a tentative D call TRBD2 (5 bases). CDR1 and CDR2 from the germline V gene are SGDLS and YYNGEE. The ends were cut back, 0 bases at V and 2 bases at J, with 13 bases in the middle. The CDR3 runs to 16 residues.

V gene TRBV2 combines with J gene TRBJ2-7; tentatively, D is TRBD1 (6 bases). The germline V and J ends were trimmed by 7 bases and 0 bases, with 10 bases remaining between them. The CDR3 has 13 residues. Germline V CDR1 and CDR2: SNHLY, FYNNEI. The CDR3 loop is CASNMDSSYEQYF. CDR3 sequence (DNA): TGTGCCAGCAACATGGACAGCTCCTACGAGCAGTACTTC.